The 31 T cell receptor beta chains below come from one sample, sequenced in a study of T cell responses to AZD1222 COVID-19 vaccine. TCRdb keeps only in-frame clones here, not all; method: immunoSEQ multiplex PCR. This table has about 67,000 clones, 83% appearing once. The sample consisted of peripheral blood, taken 28 days after the second AZD1222 dose. All receptors derive from an adult who received the AZD1222 COVID-19 vaccine.

This clone turned up a few times. The rearrangement joins TRBV3-1 (or the pseudogene TRBV3-2) to TRBJ2-7, with TRBD2 matching 8 bases. Germline CDR1 is LGHDT and CDR2 is YNNKEL (reference sequence). The V gene end was trimmed by 4 bases and the J gene end by 4 bases; junction bases not matched to a gene: 6. The CDR3 extends over 14 amino acids. CDR3 loop: CASSPGLGGYEQYF. CDR3 DNA: TGTGCCAGCAGCCCGGGACTAGGAGGTTACGAGCAGTACTTC.

This clone was counted between two and nine times. The V call is TRBV5-1, the J call TRBJ1-2; D is uncertain. Germline assignment: CDR1 SGHRS and CDR2 YFSETQ. CDR3 length: 14 residues. V was cut by 3 bases and J by 4 bases, with 13 bases left in between. DNA of the CDR3: TGCGCCAGCAGCTCTCAACAGAACAGCTATGGCTACACCTTC. Translating it yields CASSSQQNSYGYTF.

The gene calls are TRBV12-5 and TRBJ1-5; TRBD1 might be the D (6 bases). The ends were cut back, 4 bases at V and 1 base at J, with 17 bases in the middle. Germline V CDR1 and CDR2: LGHNT, FRNRAP. The CDR3 length is 17 residues. DNA for the CDR3: TGTGCTAGTGGTTACTTCATACAGGGTGGGAGCAATCAGCCCCAGCATTTT. Its protein is CASGYFIQGGSNQPQHF.

The V and J genes are TRBV9 and TRBJ1-5, with 7 bases fitting TRBD1. This CDR3 region has 15 residues. Germline assignment: CDR1 SGDLS and CDR2 YYNGEE. The J segment lost 5 bases and the V segment lost 1 base, leaving 6 bases of the junction unmatched. The CDR3 bases are TGTGCCAGCAGCGTAAGGCCAGGGGGTGATCAGCCCCAGCATTTT. It is translated as CASSVRPGGDQPQHF. Full variable domain (missing parts from reference TRBV9 and TRBJ1-5): DSGVTQTPKHLITATGQRVTLRCSPRSGDLSVYWYQQSLDQGLQFLIQYYNGEERAKGNILERFSAQQFPDLHSELNLSSLELGDSALYFCASSVRPGGDQPQHFGDGTRLSIL.

The chain couples TRBV19 to TRBJ1-1, with D possibly TRBD1 on 5 matching bases. The germline V gene encodes CDR1 LNHDA and CDR2 SQIVND (reference sequence). V gave up 3 bases and J gave up 0 bases, with 8 bases separating them. This CDR3 has 14 amino acids. The CDR3 region is CASSIGTLNTEAFF. CDR3 in DNA: TGTGCCAGTAGTATCGGGACCCTGAACACTGAAGCTTTCTTT.

This chain connects TRBV6-1 to TRBJ2-7; 7 positions match TRBD1. Germline loops: CDR1 MNHNS, CDR2 SASEGT. The CDR3 extends over 15 amino acids. V was clipped by 1 base and J by 6 bases; unmatched bases: 9. This CDR3 is CASSEVRGPVGEQYF. CDR3 coding DNA: TGTGCCAGCAGTGAAGTTAGGGGGCCTGTGGGCGAGCAGTACTTC.

The rearrangement joins TRBV5-1 to TRBJ1-5, with TRBD1 matching 7 bases. The CDR3 has 14 amino acids. V lost 4 bases to trimming and J lost 0 bases; unmatched junction nucleotides: 1. Looked up from germline, CDR1 is SGHRS and CDR2 is YFSETQ. The CDR3 DNA reads as TGCGCCAGCAGCACAGGGGATAGCAATCAGCCCCAGCATTTT. Its protein is CASSTGDSNQPQHF.

A few counts support this clone. The J gene is TRBJ1-1, the V gene TRBV19, with TRBD1 as a possible D gene (6 bases). Trimming took off 3 bases at V and 4 bases at J, with 12 bases between the two ends. CDR1 LNHDA and CDR2 SQIVND come from the germline V gene (reference sequence). This CDR3 has 14 amino acids. In DNA form, the CDR3 reads TGTGCCAGTAGTATGGATAACAGGGTCACTGAAGCTTTCTTT. Protein sequence: CASSMDNRVTEAFF.

The chain links TRBV13 to TRBJ2-5, with a weak D call TRBD2 (5 bases). The V and J ends lost 0 bases and 0 bases respectively, with 8 bases between them. This CDR3 contains 15 residues. Looked up from germline, CDR1 is PRHDT and CDR2 is FYEKMQ (reference sequence). CDR3 coding DNA: TGTGCCAGCAGCTTAGGCCGGGGTAACCAAGAGACCCAGTACTTC. It codes for CASSLGRGNQETQYF.

The rearrangement uses TRBV29-1 and TRBJ2-5; 7 bases align to TRBD1. V was clipped by 2 bases and J by 4 bases; unmatched bases: 10. Germline CDR1 is SQVTM and CDR2 is ANQGSEA. The CDR3 has 15 amino acids. CDR3: CSVEPRDSNGETQYF. The CDR3 DNA follows: TGCAGCGTTGAACCACGGGACAGTAACGGAGAGACCCAGTACTTC. The entire variable domain, with the rest obtained from reference TRBV29-1 and TRBJ2-5, is as follows: SAVISQKPSRDICQRGTSLTIQCQVDSQVTMMFWYRQQPGQSLTLIATANQGSEATYESGFVIDKFPISRPNLTFSTLTVSNMSPEDSSIYLCSVEPRDSNGETQYFGPGTRLLVL.

CDR3 sequence reads: CASSQDRGQGAGELFF. Here the CDR3 DNA reads TGCGCCAGCAGCCAAGATAGGGGACAGGGGGCCGGGGAGCTGTTTTTT. J is TRBJ2-2 and V is TRBV4-3, with 11 bases aligning to TRBD1. The germline V gene has CDR1 LGHNA and CDR2 YSLEER. CDR3 size: 16 residues. With V trimmed by 0 bases and J by 6 bases, 3 bases remained unmatched.

This sequence joins TRBV7-9 and TRBJ2-7, with 10 nucleotides matching TRBD1. Germline V gene data show CDR1 as SEHNR and CDR2 as FQNEAQ (reference sequence). V dropped 4 bases and J dropped 7; count of bases not matched to a gene: 4. CDR3 length: 13 amino acids. In DNA, the CDR3 is TGTGCCAGCAGCTCCGGGACAGGGGTAGAGCAGTACTTC. Its translation: CASSSGTGVEQYF.

CDR3 amino acids: CASSPSNEQFF. In DNA form, the CDR3 reads TGTGCCAGCAGCCCAAGCAATGAGCAGTTCTTC. This chain joins TRBV7-9 and TRBJ2-1; D not resolved. Germline CDR1 reads SEHNR; CDR2 reads FQNEAQ (reference sequence). This CDR3 region has 11 residues. V was trimmed by 5 bases and J by 6 bases, leaving 5 bases between them.

The J gene is TRBJ1-1, the V gene TRBV6-5; TRBD1 is a possible D gene (5 bases). Trimming took 6 bases from V and 0 from J, leaving 11 bases between them. The length of the CDR3 is 14 residues. CDR1 is MNHEY, CDR2 SVGAGI, per germline. CDR3 amino acids: CASRLQVMNTEAFF. CDR3 nucleotide sequence: TGTGCCAGCAGACTACAGGTCATGAACACTGAAGCTTTCTTT.

This clone was observed once. V usage is TRBV6-6 and J usage is TRBJ1-6; D is uncertain. The CDR3 loop spans 14 amino acids. Germline V gene sequence: CDR1 MNHNY, CDR2 SVGAGI (reference sequence). Trimming pared 5 bases from V and 0 bases from J, leaving 5 bases between. This CDR3 reads CASSLPSYNSPLHF. The CDR3, as DNA: TGTGCCAGCAGTCTCCCCTCCTATAATTCACCCCTCCACTTT.

In DNA, the CDR3 is TGTGCCAGTAGTATTACAGGGCAAACTAATGAAAAACTGTTTTTT. It specifies CASSITGQTNEKLFF. This chain connects TRBV19 to TRBJ1-4, with TRBD1 as a possible D gene (6 bases). The CDR3 is 15 amino acids. The V end was cut by 3 bases, the J end by 1 base, with 9 bases between. The germline gives CDR1 LNHDA, CDR2 SQIVND (reference sequence).

The chain combines TRBV5-6 with TRBJ1-6; D unresolved. V was shortened by 5 bases and J by 10 bases, with 10 bases between the two germline ends. From germline, CDR1 is SGHDT and CDR2 YYEEEE. This CDR3 region has 12 residues. CDR3 sequence (DNA): TGTGCCAGCAGTTTTGATGAATCACCCCTCCACTTT. It codes for CASSFDESPLHF.

The CDR3: CASSLAGVNTGELFF. The CDR3 bases are TGCGCCAGCAGCTTGGCTGGTGTGAACACCGGGGAGCTGTTTTTT. The rearrangement links TRBV5-1 to TRBJ2-2; D uncertain. The ends were cut back, 0 bases at V and 1 base at J, with 7 bases in the middle. Germline CDR1 reads SGHRS; CDR2 reads YFSETQ. CDR3 length: 15 residues.

This clone was seen a handful of times. The chain has TRBV27 and TRBJ1-5, with D uncertain. The CDR3 spans 12 residues. Germline V gene sequence: CDR1 MNHEY, CDR2 SMNVEV (reference sequence). V lost 5 bases, J lost 7 bases, and 9 bases lay in between. CDR3 coding DNA: TGTGCCAGCAGTCCCTTTGGGCAGCCCCAGCATTTT. As protein: CASSPFGQPQHF.

This chain uses TRBV19 with TRBJ1-5; D gene ambiguous. V lost 8 bases, J lost 4 bases, and 21 bases lay in between. Germline values: CDR1 LNHDA, CDR2 SQIVND (reference sequence). This CDR3 comprises 16 residues. CDR3 sequence: CASRMEVGGVNQPQHF. Here the CDR3 DNA reads TGTGCCAGTCGCATGGAGGTCGGCGGAGTTAATCAGCCCCAGCATTTT.

This clone came up once. The chain combines TRBV6-5 with TRBJ1-4, with D perhaps matching TRBD1 (5 bases). Germline V gene lookup returns CDR1 MNHEY and CDR2 SVGAGI. V lost 4 bases and J lost 6, with 15 bases in between. The CDR3 is 15 residues long. CDR3 region: CASSFTSGADEKLFF. The CDR3 DNA sequence: TGTGCCAGCAGTTTCACCTCCGGGGCCGATGAAAAACTGTTTTTT.

This clone has more than one count but fewer than ten. The CDR3 loop is CASSSLRRDGNTEAFF. The CDR3 nucleotides are TGTGCCAGCAGTTCCTTACGCCGGGACGGAAACACTGAAGCTTTCTTT. The V gene is TRBV6-6, the J gene TRBJ1-1, with D possibly being TRBD1 (5 bases). The CDR3 covers 16 residues. With 4 bases removed from V and 2 bases from J, the gap between germline ends came to 17 bases. CDR1 and CDR2 from the germline V gene are MNHNY and SVGAGI (reference sequence).

V gene TRBV19 combines with J gene TRBJ2-1; no reliable D call. The CDR3 length is 14 residues. V lost 2 bases and J lost 5, with 10 bases in between. Germline CDR1 reads LNHDA; CDR2 reads SQIVND (reference sequence). CDR3 residues: CASSINAYHNEQFF. Here the CDR3 DNA reads TGTGCCAGTAGTATAAACGCCTATCACAATGAGCAGTTCTTC.

V gene TRBV11-2 combines with J gene TRBJ2-1, with no clear D. Germline V gene sequence: CDR1 SGHAT, CDR2 FQNNGV. This CDR3 has 12 amino acids. The V gene lost 5 bases and the J gene lost 6 bases, with 8 bases spanning the gap. CDR3 coding DNA: TGTGCCAGCAGCCCCCTTTTCAATGAGCAGTTCTTC. Amino acids: CASSPLFNEQFF.

This clone was counted between two and nine times. This sequence joins TRBV7-9 and TRBJ1-5; no firm D call. Deletions cut 2 bases from V and 4 bases from J, with 6 bases between. The CDR3 runs 13 residues. CDR1 and CDR2 (germline): SEHNR, FQNEAQ (reference sequence). The CDR3 DNA is TGTGCCAGCAGCTTAAATTGGAATCAGCCCCAGCATTTT. It encodes CASSLNWNQPQHF.

The chain combines TRBV5-5 with TRBJ1-3, with D hard to call. From germline, CDR1 is SGHKS and CDR2 YYEKEE (reference sequence). This CDR3 has 16 amino acids. The V end was cut by 1 base, the J end by 0 bases, with 11 bases between. In DNA, the CDR3 is TGTGCCAGCAGCTTGCTCAGAGTACTCTCTGGAAACACCATATATTTT. Translating it yields CASSLLRVLSGNTIYF.

J is TRBJ1-1 and V is TRBV19, with D perhaps matching TRBD1 (5 bases). Germline CDR1 and CDR2: LNHDA and SQIVND (reference sequence). CDR3 size: 13 residues. The V end was cut by 7 bases, the J end by 4 bases, with 13 bases between. CDR3 region: CASTIRRATEAFF. CDR3 bases: TGTGCCAGTACCATACGCAGGGCCACTGAAGCTTTCTTT.

This sequence joins TRBV19 and TRBJ1-5; maybe TRBD1 (6 bases). Germline V gene data show CDR1 as LNHDA and CDR2 as SQIVND (reference sequence). The length of the CDR3 is 18 residues. Trimming pared 2 bases from V and 4 bases from J, leaving 21 bases between. CDR3 in DNA: TGTGCCAGTAGTATAACCCCATCGGCAGGGGTGGGTAATCAGCCCCAGCATTTT. This gives the protein CASSITPSAGVGNQPQHF.

This clone turned up a few times. The gene calls are TRBV13 and TRBJ2-6; D is unresolved. The CDR3 runs to 16 residues. Trimming shortened V by 0 bases and J by 4 bases, and 10 bases separated the two germline ends. CDR1 and CDR2 from the germline V gene are PRHDT and FYEKMQ (reference sequence). The CDR3 region is CASSLGGYGGANVLTF. CDR3 coding DNA: TGTGCCAGCAGCTTAGGGGGGTACGGCGGGGCCAACGTCCTGACTTTC.

The V gene is TRBV19, the J gene TRBJ1-4; D perhaps matches TRBD1 (6 bases). The CDR3 contains 18 residues. Germline V gene lookup returns CDR1 LNHDA and CDR2 SQIVND (reference sequence). Trimming stripped 4 bases from V and 8 bases from J, with 26 bases between. The CDR3 protein is CASSRGQSGYGGREKLFF. The CDR3 DNA follows: TGTGCCAGTAGTAGAGGACAGAGCGGGTACGGAGGGCGCGAAAAACTGTTTTTT.

The chain has TRBV13 and TRBJ1-1; TRBD1 agrees at 10 bases. The CDR3 sequence is 15 residues long. With V trimmed by 5 bases and J by 3 bases, 6 bases remained unmatched. From germline, CDR1 is PRHDT and CDR2 FYEKMQ (reference sequence). CDR3 sequence reads: CASSRRTGGDTEAFF. DNA of the CDR3: TGTGCCAGCAGCCGCCGGACAGGGGGGGACACTGAAGCTTTCTTT. The full variable domain, rest sourced from reference TRBV13 and TRBJ1-1, is AAGVIQSPRHLIKEKRETATLKCYPIPRHDTVYWYQQGPGQDPQFLISFYEKMQSDKGSIPDRFSAQQFSDYHSELNMSSLELGDSALYFCASSRRTGGDTEAFFGQGTRLTVV.